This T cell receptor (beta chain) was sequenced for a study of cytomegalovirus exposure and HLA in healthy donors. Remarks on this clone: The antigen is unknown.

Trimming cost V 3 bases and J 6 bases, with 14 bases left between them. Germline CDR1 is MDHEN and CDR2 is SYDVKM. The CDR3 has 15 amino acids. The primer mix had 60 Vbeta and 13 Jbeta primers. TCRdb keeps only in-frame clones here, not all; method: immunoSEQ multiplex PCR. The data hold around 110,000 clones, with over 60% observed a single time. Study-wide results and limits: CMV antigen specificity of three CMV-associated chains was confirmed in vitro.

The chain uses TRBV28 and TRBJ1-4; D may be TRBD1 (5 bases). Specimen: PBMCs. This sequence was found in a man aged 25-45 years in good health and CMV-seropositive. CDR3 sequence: CASSFGGRGDEKLFF. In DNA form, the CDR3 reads TGTGCCAGCAGTTTTGGAGGCCGGGGGGATGAAAAACTGTTTTTT.